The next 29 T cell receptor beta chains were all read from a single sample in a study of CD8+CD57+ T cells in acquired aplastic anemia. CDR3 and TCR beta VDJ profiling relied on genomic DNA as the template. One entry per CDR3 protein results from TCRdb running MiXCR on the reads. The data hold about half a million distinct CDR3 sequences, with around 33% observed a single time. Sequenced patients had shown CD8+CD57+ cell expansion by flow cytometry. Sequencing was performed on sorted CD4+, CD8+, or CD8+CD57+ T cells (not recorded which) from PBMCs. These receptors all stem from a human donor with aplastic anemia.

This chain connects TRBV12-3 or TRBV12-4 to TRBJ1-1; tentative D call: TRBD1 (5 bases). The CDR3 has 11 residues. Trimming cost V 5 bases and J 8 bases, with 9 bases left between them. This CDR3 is CASSVRDEAFF. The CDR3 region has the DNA TGTGCCAGCAGTGTCCGGGACGAAGCTTTCTTT.

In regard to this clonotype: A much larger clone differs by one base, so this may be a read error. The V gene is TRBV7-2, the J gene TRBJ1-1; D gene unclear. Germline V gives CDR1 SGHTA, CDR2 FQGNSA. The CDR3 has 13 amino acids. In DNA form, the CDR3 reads TGTGCCAACAGCTTAGGCACGTCGATTGAAGCTTTCTTT. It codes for CANSLGTSIEAFF.

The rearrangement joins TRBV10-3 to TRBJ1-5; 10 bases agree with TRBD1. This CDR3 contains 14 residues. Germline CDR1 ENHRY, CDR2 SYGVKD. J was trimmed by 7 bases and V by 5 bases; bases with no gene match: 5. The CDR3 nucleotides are TGTGCCATCAGTCTTGGACAGGGGGAACAGCCCCAGCATTTT. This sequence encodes CAISLGQGEQPQHF.

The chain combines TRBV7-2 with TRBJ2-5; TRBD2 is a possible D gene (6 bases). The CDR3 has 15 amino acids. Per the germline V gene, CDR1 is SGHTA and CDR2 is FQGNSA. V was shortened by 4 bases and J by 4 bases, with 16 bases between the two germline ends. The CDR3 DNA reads TGTGCCAGCAGCTGGGACGGGACTCCTGTAGAGACCCAGTACTTC. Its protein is CASSWDGTPVETQYF.

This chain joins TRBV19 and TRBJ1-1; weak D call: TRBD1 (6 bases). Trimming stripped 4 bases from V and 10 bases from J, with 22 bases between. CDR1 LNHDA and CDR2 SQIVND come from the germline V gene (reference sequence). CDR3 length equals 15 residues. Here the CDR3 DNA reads TGTGCCAGTAGTAGACCTCGACCGGGACACCAGGCAGCTTTCTTT. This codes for CASSRPRPGHQAAFF.

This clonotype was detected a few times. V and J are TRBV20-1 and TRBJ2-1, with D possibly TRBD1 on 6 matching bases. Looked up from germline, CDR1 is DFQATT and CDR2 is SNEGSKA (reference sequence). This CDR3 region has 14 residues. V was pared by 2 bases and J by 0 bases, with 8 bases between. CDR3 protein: CSARRGSSYNEQFF. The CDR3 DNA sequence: TGCAGTGCTAGAAGGGGGAGCTCCTACAATGAGCAGTTCTTC.

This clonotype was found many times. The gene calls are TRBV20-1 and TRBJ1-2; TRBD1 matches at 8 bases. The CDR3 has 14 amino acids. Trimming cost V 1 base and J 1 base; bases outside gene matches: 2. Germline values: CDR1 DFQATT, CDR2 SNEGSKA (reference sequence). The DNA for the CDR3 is TGCAGTGCTAGAGGGACAGGGAATAACTATGGCTACACCTTC. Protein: CSARGTGNNYGYTF.

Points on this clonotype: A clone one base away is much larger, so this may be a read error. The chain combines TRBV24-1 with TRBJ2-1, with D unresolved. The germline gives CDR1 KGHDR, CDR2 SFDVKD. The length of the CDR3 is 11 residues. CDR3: CATSDFNGQFF. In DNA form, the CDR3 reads TGTGCCACCAGTGATTTCAATGGGCAGTTCTTC.

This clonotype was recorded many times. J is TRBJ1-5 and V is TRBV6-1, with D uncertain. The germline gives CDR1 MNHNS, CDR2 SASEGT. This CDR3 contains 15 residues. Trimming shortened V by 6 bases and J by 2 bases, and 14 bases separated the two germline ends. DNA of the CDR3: TGTGCCAGCAGCCTCGACTCCTTCGGCAATCAGCCCCAGCATTTT. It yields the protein CASSLDSFGNQPQHF.

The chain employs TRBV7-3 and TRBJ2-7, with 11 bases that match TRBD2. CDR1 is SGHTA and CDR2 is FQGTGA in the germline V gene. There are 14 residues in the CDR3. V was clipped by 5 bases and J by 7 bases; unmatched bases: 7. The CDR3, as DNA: TGTGCCAGCAGCCGGGGACTAGCGGCATTGGAGCAGTACTTC. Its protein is CASSRGLAALEQYF.

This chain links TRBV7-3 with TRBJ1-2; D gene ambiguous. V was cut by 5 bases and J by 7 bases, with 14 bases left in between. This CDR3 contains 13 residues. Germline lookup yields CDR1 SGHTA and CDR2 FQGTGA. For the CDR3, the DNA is TGTGCCAGCAGCCCGAGCTCGGAAGGTGGCTACACCTTC. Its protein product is CASSPSSEGGYTF.

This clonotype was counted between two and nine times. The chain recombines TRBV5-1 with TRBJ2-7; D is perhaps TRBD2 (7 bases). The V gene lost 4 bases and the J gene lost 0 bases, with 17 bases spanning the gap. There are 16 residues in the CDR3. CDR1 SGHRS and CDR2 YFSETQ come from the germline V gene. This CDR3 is CASSARGGGDSYEQYF. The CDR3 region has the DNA TGCGCCAGCAGCGCCCGCGGAGGGGGGGACTCCTACGAGCAGTACTTC.

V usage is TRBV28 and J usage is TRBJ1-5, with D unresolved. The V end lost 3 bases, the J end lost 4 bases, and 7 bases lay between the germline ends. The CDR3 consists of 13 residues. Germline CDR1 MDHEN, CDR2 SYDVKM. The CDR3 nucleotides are TGTGCCAGCAGTTTGTTTTTTAATCAGCCCCAGCATTTT. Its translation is CASSLFFNQPQHF.

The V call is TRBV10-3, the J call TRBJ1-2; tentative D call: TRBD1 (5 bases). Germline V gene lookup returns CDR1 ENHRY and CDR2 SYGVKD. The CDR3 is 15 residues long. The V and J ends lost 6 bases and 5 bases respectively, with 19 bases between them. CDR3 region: CAISGHRSSEYGYTF. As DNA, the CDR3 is TGTGCCATCAGCGGACACCGTTCCAGCGAGTATGGCTACACCTTC.

The CDR3 DNA is TGCAGTGCTAGAGATTACACGGGAGTGGCAGATACGCAGTATTTT. This sequence encodes CSARDYTGVADTQYF. The chain couples TRBV20-1 to TRBJ2-3; tentatively, D is TRBD2 (6 bases). The CDR3 extends over 15 amino acids. Germline V CDR1 and CDR2: DFQATT, SNEGSKA (reference sequence). V dropped 0 bases and J dropped 4 bases, with 14 bases sitting between them.

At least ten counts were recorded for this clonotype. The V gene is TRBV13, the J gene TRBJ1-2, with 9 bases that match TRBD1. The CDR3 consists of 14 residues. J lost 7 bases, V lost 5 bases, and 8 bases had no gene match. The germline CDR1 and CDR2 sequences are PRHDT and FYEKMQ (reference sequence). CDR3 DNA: TGTGCCAGCAGCGTACAGGGGGCATTGGTTGGCTACACCTTC. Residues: CASSVQGALVGYTF.

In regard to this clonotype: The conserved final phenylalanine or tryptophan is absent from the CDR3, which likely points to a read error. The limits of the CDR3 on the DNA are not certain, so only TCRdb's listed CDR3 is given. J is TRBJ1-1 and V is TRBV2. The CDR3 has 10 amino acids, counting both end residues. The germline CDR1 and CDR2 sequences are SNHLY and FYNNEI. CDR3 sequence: CASSAVAGVV.

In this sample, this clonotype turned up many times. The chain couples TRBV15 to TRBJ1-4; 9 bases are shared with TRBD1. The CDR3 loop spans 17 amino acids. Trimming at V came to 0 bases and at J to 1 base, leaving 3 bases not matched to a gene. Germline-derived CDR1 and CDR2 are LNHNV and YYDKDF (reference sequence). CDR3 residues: CATSRDQTGGTNEKLFF. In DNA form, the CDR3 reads TGTGCCACCAGCAGAGACCAGACAGGGGGAACTAATGAAAAACTGTTTTTT.

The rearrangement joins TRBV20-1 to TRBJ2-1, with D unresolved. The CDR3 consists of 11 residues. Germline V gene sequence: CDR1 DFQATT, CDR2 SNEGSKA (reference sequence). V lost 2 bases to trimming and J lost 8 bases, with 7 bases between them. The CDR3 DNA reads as TGCAGTGCTAGAAGGCGTTATGAGCAGTTCTTC. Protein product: CSARRRYEQFF.

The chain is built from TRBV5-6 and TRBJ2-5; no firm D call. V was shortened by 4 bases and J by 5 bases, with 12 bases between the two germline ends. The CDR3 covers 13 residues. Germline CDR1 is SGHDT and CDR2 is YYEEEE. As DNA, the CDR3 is TGTGCCAGCAGCCTGGGCCGGCGGGAGACCCAGTACTTC. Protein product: CASSLGRRETQYF.

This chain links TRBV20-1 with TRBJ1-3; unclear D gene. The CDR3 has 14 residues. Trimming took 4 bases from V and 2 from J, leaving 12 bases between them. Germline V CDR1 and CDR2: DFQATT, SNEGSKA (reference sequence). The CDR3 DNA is TGCAGTGCTATTACAGCACCACCTGGAAACACCATATATTTT. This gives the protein CSAITAPPGNTIYF.

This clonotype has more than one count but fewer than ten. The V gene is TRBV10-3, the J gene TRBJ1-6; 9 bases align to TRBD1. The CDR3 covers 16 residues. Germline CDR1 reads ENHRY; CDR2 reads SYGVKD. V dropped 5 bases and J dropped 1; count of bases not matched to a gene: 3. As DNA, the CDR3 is TGTGCCATCAGTAAGGGGACAGGGTCCTATAATTCACCCCTCCACTTT. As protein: CAISKGTGSYNSPLHF.

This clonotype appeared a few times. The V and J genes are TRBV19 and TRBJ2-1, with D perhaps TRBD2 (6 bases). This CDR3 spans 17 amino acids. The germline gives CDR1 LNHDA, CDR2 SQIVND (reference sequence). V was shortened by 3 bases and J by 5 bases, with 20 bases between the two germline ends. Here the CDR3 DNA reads TGTGCCAGTAGTATTAAGTTGGGGCTAGCGCTAGACAATGAGCAGTTCTTC. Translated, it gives CASSIKLGLALDNEQFF.

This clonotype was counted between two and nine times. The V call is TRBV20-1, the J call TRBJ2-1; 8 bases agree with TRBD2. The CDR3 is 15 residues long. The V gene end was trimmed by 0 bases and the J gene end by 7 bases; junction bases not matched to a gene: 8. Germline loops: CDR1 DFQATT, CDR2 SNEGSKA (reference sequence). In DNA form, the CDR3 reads TGCAGTGCTAGAGATCCCGGGGGGGCTGTAAATGAGCAGTTCTTC. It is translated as CSARDPGGAVNEQFF.

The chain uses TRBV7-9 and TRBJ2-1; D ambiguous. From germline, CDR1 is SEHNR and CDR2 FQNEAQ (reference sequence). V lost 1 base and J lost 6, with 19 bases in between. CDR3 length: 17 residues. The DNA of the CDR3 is TGTGCCAGCAGCTTAGGGTTGTGGGAAGCGACGGGCAATGAGCAGTTCTTC. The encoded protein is CASSLGLWEATGNEQFF.

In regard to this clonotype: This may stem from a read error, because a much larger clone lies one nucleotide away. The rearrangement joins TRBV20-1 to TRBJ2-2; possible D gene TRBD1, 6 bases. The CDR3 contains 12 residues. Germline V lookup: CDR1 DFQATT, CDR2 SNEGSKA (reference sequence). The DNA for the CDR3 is TGCAGTGCTAGGACAGGACGTGCGGAGCTGTCTTTT. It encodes CSARTGRAELSF.

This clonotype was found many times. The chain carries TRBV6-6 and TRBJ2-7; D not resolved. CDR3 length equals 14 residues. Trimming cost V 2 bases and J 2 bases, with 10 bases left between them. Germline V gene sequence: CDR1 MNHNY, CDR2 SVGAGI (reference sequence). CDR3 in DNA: TGTGCCAGCAGTTACGGGCAGCGAGCCTACGAGCAGTACTTC. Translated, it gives CASSYGQRAYEQYF.

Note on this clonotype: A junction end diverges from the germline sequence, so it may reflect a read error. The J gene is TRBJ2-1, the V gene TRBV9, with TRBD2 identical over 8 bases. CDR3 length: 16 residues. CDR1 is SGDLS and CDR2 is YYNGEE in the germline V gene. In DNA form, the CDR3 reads TGTGCCAGCAGCACAGGCCCGAGCGGGAGCAACAATGAGCAGCTCTTC. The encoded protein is CASSTGPSGSNNEQLF. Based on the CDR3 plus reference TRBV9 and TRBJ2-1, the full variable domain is DSGVTQTPKHLITATGQRVTLRCSPRSGDLSVYWYQQSLDQGLQFLIQYYNGEERAKGNILERFSAQQFPDLHSELNLSSLELGDSALYFCASSTGPSGSNNEQLFGPGTRLTVL.

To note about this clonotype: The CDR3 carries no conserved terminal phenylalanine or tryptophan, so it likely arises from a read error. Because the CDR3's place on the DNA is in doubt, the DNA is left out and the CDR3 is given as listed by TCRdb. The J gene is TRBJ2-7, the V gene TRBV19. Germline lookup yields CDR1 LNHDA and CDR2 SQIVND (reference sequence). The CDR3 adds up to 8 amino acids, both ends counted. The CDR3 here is CASSMSMA.